These 2 T cell receptor beta chains were all obtained from the same sample, sequenced in a study of T cell responses to AZD1222 COVID-19 vaccine. The repertoire was sequenced with immunoSEQ multiplex PCR; TCRdb's copy has only in-frame clones and lacks some. The table lists approximately 140,000 clones, about 90% of them singletons, with 7.5% to 8% in the top ten. The sample in question was peripheral blood, obtained 28 days after the second dose of the MenACWY control vaccine. These receptors all come from an adult who received the MenACWY meningococcal vaccine as a control.

This clone was found once. The V gene is TRBV7-9, the J gene TRBJ1-1; TRBD1 agrees at 8 bases. CDR1 is SEHNR and CDR2 is FQNEAQ in the germline V gene (reference sequence). The length of the CDR3 is 14 residues. V gave up 6 bases and J gave up 1 base; unmatched junction bases: 4. The CDR3 bases are TGTGCCAGCAGATTGGGACAGGCGAACACTGAAGCTTTCTTT. It yields the protein CASRLGQANTEAFF.

This clone appeared a single time. The rearrangement links TRBV27 to TRBJ2-3; D unresolved. From germline, CDR1 is MNHEY and CDR2 SMNVEV (reference sequence). The CDR3 sequence is 14 residues long. Trimming shortened V by 2 bases and J by 4 bases, and 10 bases separated the two germline ends. CDR3: CASSLNRVADTQYF. DNA for the CDR3: TGTGCCAGCAGTTTAAATCGGGTCGCAGATACGCAGTATTTT.